This T cell receptor (beta chain) was identified during a study of blood T cell repertoires in COVID-19 (TCRdb year 2020). Describing the broader study: Samples covering the acute and convalescent phases of COVID-19 were provided by collaborators in the United States, Italy and Spain. The prospective study material was composed of cDNA or gDNA derived from T cells, B-cell-depleted T cells, or PBMCs. Subjects who had been exposed to COVID-19, were actively infected with it, or had recovered from it provided the deeply sampled blood TCRbeta repertoires that made up the dataset. The repertoires were released in a freely available public database intended as a resource for research on the immune response to SARS-CoV-2. Samples were obtained from the ongoing ImmuneRACE study (first 160 participants) and from 1,254 subjects provided by 6 global collaborators. Nearly every sample came with metadata listing a de-identified subject ID, COVID-19 status, age in years and sex. Where HLA class I and class II types were available, the types were taken from metadata supplied by the sample provider, not from assay-based typing. What the authors observed across the whole study: Clinical and demographic metadata were provided uncurated, with the amount varying by source and participant.

Trimming takes 7 bases off V and 0 bases off J; junction bases not matched to a gene: 5. Including the terminal cysteine and phenylalanine, the CDR3 comprises 14 residues. Only CDR3 DNA is held: 42 bases, read in frame from base 1. Per the germline V gene (reference sequence), LNHDA is the CDR1 and SQIVND is the CDR2. Collaborating institutions collected whole blood in K2EDTA tubes following their own protocols. For TCRbeta analysis, collaborators shipped samples as frozen whole blood, isolated PBMCs, or DNA extracted from either of those sample types. TCRbeta CDR3 regions were amplified from genomic DNA by means of the immunoSEQ Assay, a bias-controlled multiplex PCR. For the original study's pipeline: The number of nucleated cells in each sample was estimated by amplification of reference gene primers within the assay. Sequence reads were collapsed and filtered to measure the absolute abundance of every unique TCRbeta CDR3 rearrangement. For each sample, productive Simpson clonality was calculated as the square root of Simpson's diversity index over productive rearrangements. Imported from immuneACCESS, the table was reduced by TCRdb to in-frame sequences with V and J called. These copies leave out some clones; in studies compared against another copy, an unresolved V gene accounts for under half, and the cause of the remainder is not known. V, J and clone size derive from that table, while D and trimming were established from the DNA sequence. Counted in this sample were 85,000 to 90,000 clones; 80% to 90% of them appeared once. The top ten hold under 1.2% of the sample.

A note on this clone: Its antigen remains unidentified. No per-base quality is available; no much larger clone lies one base away.

The sample consisted of peripheral blood. The clonotype originates from a human donor in a cohort sampled during active COVID-19. The chain employs TRBV19 and TRBJ1-1; 7 middle bases align to TRBD1. The DNA sequence reads TGTGCCAGTACCCCGACAGGGATGAACACTGAAGCTTTCTTT. It encodes CASTPTGMNTEAFF.